One and the same sample provided the 21 T cell receptor beta chains below, sequenced in a study of PD-L1 blockade in urothelial cancer. This table comes from immunoSEQ multiplex PCR, and its TCRdb copy is limited to in-frame clones, with some not included. The table lists about 76,000 clones, about 90% of them singletons, with 4.5% in the top ten. The time point here: pretreatment peripheral blood. The sample in question was PBMCs, obtained around atezolizumab (anti-PD-L1) treatment. These receptors originate from a man aged 65 to 85 with urothelial cancer.

The chain uses TRBV21-1 and TRBJ2-5; the table's TRBD2 call for D was not verified on the DNA. TRBV21-1 is labeled a pseudogene. The CDR3 totals 15 residues. CDR3 sequence: CASSKNGRGWETQYF. The CDR3, as DNA: TGTGCCAGCAGCAAGAATGGGCGGGGCTGGGAGACCCAGTACTTC.

V and J are TRBV28 and TRBJ1-2, with 7 bases that match TRBD1. CDR1 is MDHEN, CDR2 SYDVKM, per germline. Trimming took 8 bases from V and 1 from J; bases not matched to a gene: 13. The CDR3 contains 16 residues. The DNA for the CDR3 is TGTGCCAGCTGGGGACAGACCAAAGCCTTTAACTATGGCTACACCTTC. It specifies CASWGQTKAFNYGYTF.

The chain is built from TRBV5-1 and TRBJ1-2, with a weak D call TRBD1 (5 bases). Between the trimmed V and J ends, which lost 0 bases and 0 bases, there was a span of 12 bases. Germline assignment: CDR1 SGHRS and CDR2 YFSETQ. The length of the CDR3 is 16 residues. The CDR3 DNA reads TGCGCCAGCAGCTTGGCCGGGGACTCCTCTAACTATGGCTACACCTTC. It codes for CASSLAGDSSNYGYTF.

The chain is built from TRBV6-1 and TRBJ1-5, with a possible D match to TRBD1 (6 bases). The CDR3 has 16 residues. V lost 0 bases and J lost 1, with 10 bases in between. Germline lookup yields CDR1 MNHNS and CDR2 SASEGT. The CDR3 sequence: CASSEAQGLSNQPQHF. For the CDR3, the DNA is TGTGCCAGCAGTGAAGCACAGGGTTTGAGCAATCAGCCCCAGCATTTT.

The CDR3 DNA sequence: TGTGCCAGCAGCCAAGATCCACCAGGGATCGGCGAGCAGTACTTC. Translation gives CASSQDPPGIGEQYF. The chain uses TRBV14 and TRBJ2-7; the D gene is possibly TRBD1 (5 bases). In germline, CDR1 is SGHDN, CDR2 FVKESK. The CDR3 consists of 15 residues. Deletions cut 0 bases from V and 6 bases from J, with 15 bases between.

Here the CDR3 DNA reads TGTGCCAGCAGTTTAGCAGGGGGTCCTAATGAAAAACTGTTTTTT. Translated, it gives CASSLAGGPNEKLFF. The genes are TRBV27 and TRBJ1-4; TRBD1 agrees at 7 bases. V dropped 2 bases and J dropped 3; count of bases not matched to a gene: 3. This CDR3 region has 15 residues. Germline assignment: CDR1 MNHEY and CDR2 SMNVEV (reference sequence).

The chain has TRBV4-1 and TRBJ2-6; 7 positions match TRBD1. After removal of 1 base from V and 0 bases from J, the junction contained 9 bases not matched to a gene. The CDR3 has 19 amino acids. From germline, CDR1 is MGHRA and CDR2 YSYEKL. The CDR3 DNA is TGCGCCAGCAGCCAAGGGAGACAGGGATCCCCCTCTGGGGCCAACGTCCTGACTTTC. It yields the protein CASSQGRQGSPSGANVLTF.

The chain uses TRBV2 and TRBJ2-5; TRBD1 is a possible D gene (6 bases). V was cut by 6 bases and J by 3 bases, with 14 bases left in between. Germline V CDR1 and CDR2: SNHLY, FYNNEI. The CDR3 runs to 14 residues. CDR3 amino acids: CASRATGIKETQYF. CDR3 in DNA: TGTGCCAGCAGAGCAACAGGGATCAAAGAGACCCAGTACTTC.

V is TRBV19 and J is TRBJ2-3, with 9 bases matching TRBD2. The trim removed 7 bases at V and 3 bases at J, leaving 5 bases unmatched. Germline lookup yields CDR1 LNHDA and CDR2 SQIVND (reference sequence). The CDR3 totals 14 residues. The chain's CDR3 is CASTLAGVTDTQYF. DNA for the CDR3: TGTGCCAGTACATTAGCGGGAGTGACAGATACGCAGTATTTT.

This chain uses TRBV30 with TRBJ2-5; 9 bases are shared with TRBD2. The J segment lost 9 bases and the V segment lost 1 base, leaving 3 bases of the junction unmatched. This CDR3 is 12 amino acids long. The germline gives CDR1 GTSNPN, CDR2 SVGIG (reference sequence). This CDR3 is CAWSGGRGAQYF. Here the CDR3 DNA reads TGTGCCTGGAGTGGCGGGAGGGGGGCCCAGTACTTC.

This chain joins TRBV28 and TRBJ2-7; TRBD1 is a possible D gene (6 bases). The ends were cut back, 5 bases at V and 2 bases at J, with 16 bases in the middle. This CDR3 region has 15 residues. CDR1 and CDR2 from the germline V gene are MDHEN and SYDVKM. CDR3 nucleotides: TGTGCCAGCAGTCCATATCTGACAGGAGCCTACGAGCAGTACTTC. Translating gives CASSPYLTGAYEQYF.

V and J are TRBV18 and TRBJ1-5; D gene unclear. Trimming took off 6 bases at V and 3 bases at J, with 15 bases between the two ends. The CDR3 extends over 15 amino acids. Germline V gene data show CDR1 as KGHSH and CDR2 as LQKENI. The CDR3 spells CASSSRNGNNQPQHF. CDR3 nucleotide sequence: TGTGCCAGCTCGTCTCGGAACGGGAACAATCAGCCCCAGCATTTT. Full variable domain (remainder filled in from reference TRBV18 and TRBJ1-5): NAGVMQNPRHLVRRRGQEARLRCSPMKGHSHVYWYRQLPEEGLKFMVYLQKENIIDESGMPKERFSAEFPKEGPSILRIQQVVRGDSAAYFCASSSRNGNNQPQHFGDGTRLSIL.

This chain connects TRBV5-1 to TRBJ1-2, with D uncertain. The CDR3 length is 18 residues. Between the trimmed V and J ends, which lost 0 bases and 0 bases, there was a span of 18 bases. Germline CDR1 SGHRS, CDR2 YFSETQ. The chain's CDR3 is CASSLDPTNRLTNYGYTF. CDR3 DNA: TGCGCCAGCAGCTTGGATCCCACCAACCGCCTAACTAACTATGGCTACACCTTC.

The chain combines TRBV18 with TRBJ1-2; D possibly corresponds to TRBD1 (6 bases). The CDR3 covers 15 residues. The germline V and J ends were trimmed by 1 base and 4 bases, with 13 bases remaining between them. From germline, CDR1 is KGHSH and CDR2 LQKENI. The DNA for the CDR3 is TGTGCCAGCTCACCACTCCCAGGGGAGGGCTATGGCTACACCTTC. Amino acid sequence: CASSPLPGEGYGYTF.

The chain has TRBV6-5 and TRBJ2-6, with D tentatively TRBD1 (6 bases). Germline loops: CDR1 MNHEY, CDR2 SVGAGI. The length of the CDR3 is 14 residues. The V end lost 8 bases, the J end lost 6 bases, and 14 bases lay between the germline ends. For the CDR3, the DNA is TGTGCCAGCGGCGCAGGGGTTTCGGCCAACGTCCTGACTTTC. It specifies CASGAGVSANVLTF.

The chain carries TRBV7-2 and TRBJ2-5, with D uncertain. Germline assignment: CDR1 SGHTA and CDR2 FQGNSA. CDR3 length equals 14 residues. Trimming cost V 2 bases and J 4 bases, with 11 bases left between them. In DNA, the CDR3 is TGTGCCAGCAGCTTACGACGGAGTGGAGAGACCCAGTACTTC. Translating gives CASSLRRSGETQYF.

The chain joins TRBV5-8 to TRBJ1-2, with 7 bases identical to TRBD1. Germline V gene data show CDR1 as SGHTS and CDR2 as YDEGEE. This CDR3 is 15 amino acids long. The junction had 10 bases not matched to a gene; V was cut back by 1 base and J by 7 bases. DNA for the CDR3: TGTGCCAGCAGCTTGTCACGACAGGGAGTAGGTGGCTACACCTTC. Translation: CASSLSRQGVGGYTF.

This sequence joins TRBV28 and TRBJ2-2; 7 bases map to TRBD2. With 7 bases clipped from V and 3 bases from J, the junction kept 20 bases outside the gene matches. The CDR3 sequence is 19 residues long. Germline loops: CDR1 MDHEN, CDR2 SYDVKM. CDR3 protein: CASTTGARGRALYTGELFF. CDR3 bases: TGTGCCAGCACCACCGGGGCGAGAGGGAGGGCCTTGTACACCGGGGAGCTGTTTTTT.

The chain combines TRBV5-1 with TRBJ1-1; D gene ambiguous. Germline values: CDR1 SGHRS, CDR2 YFSETQ. CDR3 size: 15 residues. V shed 0 bases and J shed 1 base, with 10 bases lying between them. The CDR3 DNA reads as TGCGCCAGCAGCTTGGATCCAGCGACGAACACTGAAGCTTTCTTT. Its protein product is CASSLDPATNTEAFF.

CDR3 nucleotide sequence: TGTGCCAGCAGTTTTAGAGGACAGGGGTCAGATACGCAGTATTTT. Its translation: CASSFRGQGSDTQYF. The rearrangement links TRBV28 to TRBJ2-3; 9 nucleotides line up with TRBD1. The CDR3 has 15 amino acids. With 3 bases clipped from V and 4 bases from J, the junction kept 5 bases outside the gene matches. Germline V CDR1 and CDR2: MDHEN, SYDVKM.

CDR3 region: CSVGSGLYNEQFF. The CDR3 DNA sequence: TGCAGCGTTGGTTCGGGACTCTACAATGAGCAGTTCTTC. The chain is built from TRBV29-1 and TRBJ2-1, with a possible D match to TRBD2 (6 bases). Trimming removed 4 bases at V and 3 bases at J, with 10 bases between. The CDR3 is 13 amino acids. Germline values: CDR1 SQVTM, CDR2 ANQGSEA.